Following are 3 T cell receptor beta chains from one sample sequenced in a study of esophageal squamous cell carcinoma under preoperative chemotherapy. TCRdb redid the calling of the PCR reads with MiXCR, one entry per CDR3 protein. The top ten hold roughly 20% of the sample, which has around 30,000 distinct CDR3 sequences, around 50% seen once. Specified time point: after preoperative PTX-NDP chemotherapy. This specimen was collected from a patient given preoperative chemotherapy. The receptors come from a human donor with esophageal squamous cell carcinoma. The donor label of this sample is uncertain.

This rearrangement joins TRBV7-7 to TRBJ2-5; D is possibly TRBD2 (5 bases). Trimming stripped 8 bases from V and 11 bases from J, with 21 bases between. The CDR3 consists of 13 residues. The germline V gene encodes CDR1 SSHAT and CDR2 FNYEAQ (reference sequence). The CDR3 DNA sequence: TGTGCCAGCGCGGGTAGCTTCAACAATGAGCAGTACTTC. Residues: CASAGSFNNEQYF.

V is TRBV18 and J is TRBJ2-7; maybe TRBD2 (5 bases). The CDR3 totals 15 residues. Trimming removed 3 bases at V and 3 bases at J, with 15 bases between. CDR1 and CDR2 (germline): KGHSH, LQKENI. This chain's CDR3 is CASSPGREQGYEQYF. The CDR3 DNA reads as TGTGCCAGCTCACCGGGGAGAGAACAAGGCTACGAGCAGTACTTC. The variable domain in full, with the rest retrieved from reference TRBV18 and TRBJ2-7, is NAGVMQNPRHLVRRRGQEARLRCSPMKGHSHVYWYRQLPEEGLKFMVYLQKENIIDESGMPKERFSAEFPKEGPSILRIQQVVRGDSAAYFCASSPGREQGYEQYFGPGTRLTVT.

This clonotype has more than one count but fewer than ten. The junction and the germline gene differ at one end; a read error may be behind it. The V gene is TRBV6-1, the J gene TRBJ2-3; D possibly matches TRBD1 or TRBD2 (7 bases each). This CDR3 comprises 14 residues. Germline assignment: CDR1 MNHNS and CDR2 SASEGT. CDR3 loop: CGSRGGRAINTQYF. In nucleotides, the CDR3 is TGTGGCAGCAGGGGGGGGCGAGCCATCAACACTCAGTACTTT.